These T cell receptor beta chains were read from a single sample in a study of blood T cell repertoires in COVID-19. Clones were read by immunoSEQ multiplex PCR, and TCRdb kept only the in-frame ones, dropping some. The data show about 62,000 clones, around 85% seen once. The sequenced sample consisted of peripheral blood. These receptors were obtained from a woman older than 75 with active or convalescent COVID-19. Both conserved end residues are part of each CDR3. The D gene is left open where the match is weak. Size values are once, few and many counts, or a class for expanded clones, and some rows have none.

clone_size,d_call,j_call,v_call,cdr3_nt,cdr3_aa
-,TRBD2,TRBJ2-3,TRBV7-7,TGTGCCAGCAGGAGAACTAGCGCCAGCACAGATACGCAGTATTTT,CASRRTSASTDTQYF
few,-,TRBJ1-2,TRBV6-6,TGTGCCAGCAGGGGGGGTGGCTACACCTTC,CASRGGGYTF
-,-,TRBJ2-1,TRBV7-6,TGTGCCAGCAGCTACCTCACCGGGACACCGAACTACAATGAGCAGTTCTTC,CASSYLTGTPNYNEQFF
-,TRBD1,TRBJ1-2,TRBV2,TGTGCCAGCAGGGAGGGGGCAGGCTATGGCTACACCTTC,CASREGAGYGYTF
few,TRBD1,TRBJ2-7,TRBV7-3,TGTGCCAGCAGTCGGACAGGGCGCCCCGACGAGCAGTACTTC,CASSRTGRPDEQYF
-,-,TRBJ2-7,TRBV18,TGTGCCAGCTCGCTTTTGGACAGAGGCGAGCAGTACTTC,CASSLLDRGEQYF
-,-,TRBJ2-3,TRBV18,TGTGCCAGCTCACCCGAAGGAGCGGCCCCGGCGCAGTATTTT,CASSPEGAAPAQYF
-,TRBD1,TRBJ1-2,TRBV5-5,TGTGCCAGCAGCTTGCGGACAGGGAACTATGGCTACACCTTC,CASSLRTGNYGYTF
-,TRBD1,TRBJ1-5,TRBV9,TGTGCCAGCAGTGGCGGGACAGGGGGCTATCAGCCCCAGCATTTT,CASSGGTGGYQPQHF
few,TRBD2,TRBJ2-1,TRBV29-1,TGCAGCGTTAGGCGGGGGGGCATGAGGGAACAGTTCTTC,CSVRRGGMREQFF
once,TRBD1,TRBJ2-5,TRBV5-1,TGCGCCAGCAGCCAGGACAGGGGCGAGACCCAGTACTTC,CASSQDRGETQYF
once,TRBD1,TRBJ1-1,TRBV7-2,TGTGCCAGCAGCTTAGGGGCAGGGGGCGCGTACACTGAAGCTTTCTTT,CASSLGAGGAYTEAFF
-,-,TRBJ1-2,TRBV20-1,TGCAGTGCCGGGTCTTGGTACGGCTACACCTTC,CSAGSWYGYTF
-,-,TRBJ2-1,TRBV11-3,TGTGCCAGCAGCTTAGCGGGTCCAGATGAGCAGTTCTTC,CASSLAGPDEQFF
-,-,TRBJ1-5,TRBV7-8,TGTGCCAGCAGCTTTGCGGGAGGCAGCCCGGGGGATCAGCCCCAGCATTTT,CASSFAGGSPGDQPQHF
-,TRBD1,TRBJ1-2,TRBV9,TGTGCCAGCAGCTCCCAACAGGGGTACTATGGCTACACCTTC,CASSSQQGYYGYTF
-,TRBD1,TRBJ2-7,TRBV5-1,TGCGCCAGCAGCCGGAGAACAGGGGGCGACTCCTACGAGCAGTACTTC,CASSRRTGGDSYEQYF
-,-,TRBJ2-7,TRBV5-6,TGTGCCAGCAGCTTTAGTAACAGGATAGCAATCTACGAGCAGTACTTC,CASSFSNRIAIYEQYF
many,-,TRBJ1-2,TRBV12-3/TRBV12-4,TGTGCCAGCAGTTTAATGGCCCATGGCTACACCTTC,CASSLMAHGYTF
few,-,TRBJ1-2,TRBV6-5,TGTGCCAGCAGTTACTCCCGGTACTATGGCTACACCTTC,CASSYSRYYGYTF
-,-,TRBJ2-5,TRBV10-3,TGTGCCATCCGGGGGACAGACAGGCTACAAGAGACCCAGTACTTC,CAIRGTDRLQETQYF
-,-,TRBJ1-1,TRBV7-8,TGTGCCAGCAGCCCTTGGACAGCCTTGAACACTGAAGCTTTCTTT,CASSPWTALNTEAFF
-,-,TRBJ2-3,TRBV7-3,TGTGCCAGCAGCTTGGCCGAAAGGGGTACGCAGTATTTT,CASSLAERGTQYF
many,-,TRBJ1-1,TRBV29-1,TGCAGCGTTGCTCTGGAGACTGAAGCTTTCTTT,CSVALETEAFF
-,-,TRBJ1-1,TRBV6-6,TGTGCCAGCAGTTACAGCCGTGAAGCTTTCTTT,CASSYSREAFF
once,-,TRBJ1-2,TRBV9,TGTGCCAGCAGCGTAGCTATGGAGTCCGGAGGCTACACCTTC,CASSVAMESGGYTF
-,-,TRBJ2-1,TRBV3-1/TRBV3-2,TGTGCCAGCAGTCCCGTTCGCGGGTCCTACAATGAGCAGTTCTTC,CASSPVRGSYNEQFF
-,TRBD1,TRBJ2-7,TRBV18,TGTGCCAGCTCACTGGGACAGGCGAACACCTACGAGCAGTACTTC,CASSLGQANTYEQYF
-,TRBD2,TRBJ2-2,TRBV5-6,TGTGCCAGCAGCTTGACTAGCGGGGGGGCCACCGGGGAGCTGTTTTTT,CASSLTSGGATGELFF
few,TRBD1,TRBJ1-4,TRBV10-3,TGTGCCATCAGCTATTCCGGGGACAGGGAGGGTGAAAAACTGTTTTTT,CAISYSGDREGEKLFF
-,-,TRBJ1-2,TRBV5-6,TGTGCCAGCAGCTTCATACGGGTTGGCTACACCTTC,CASSFIRVGYTF
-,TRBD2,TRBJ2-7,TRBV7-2,TGTGCCAGCAGCTTAGTAGGCGGGGGGACCCCCTACGAGCAGTACTTC,CASSLVGGGTPYEQYF
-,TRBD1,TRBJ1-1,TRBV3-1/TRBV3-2,TGTGCCAGCAGCCAAGCCGGGACAGGGGGTTTATTGAACACTGAAGCTTTCTTT,CASSQAGTGGLLNTEAFF
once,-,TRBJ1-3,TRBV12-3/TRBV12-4,TGTGCCAGCAGTTTACAAAACACCATATATTTT,CASSLQNTIYF
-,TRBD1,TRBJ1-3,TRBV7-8,TGTGCCAGCAGCTCCGGACAGGGTGGAAACACCATATATTTT,CASSSGQGGNTIYF
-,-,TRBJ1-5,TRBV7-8,TGTGCCAGCAGCCCCTGGGAGCCCCGGATGGGCAATCAGCCCCAGCATTTT,CASSPWEPRMGNQPQHF
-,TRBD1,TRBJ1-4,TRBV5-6,TGTGCCAGCAGCCGAGGACAGGTGAATGAAAAACTGTTTTTT,CASSRGQVNEKLFF
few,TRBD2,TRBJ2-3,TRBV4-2,TGTGCCAGCAGCCAGTACCTCCGGGGGGTGGCAGATACGCAGTATTTT,CASSQYLRGVADTQYF
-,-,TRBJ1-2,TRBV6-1,TGTGCCAGCAGTGAAGTTTCGGGGGTTTATGGCTACACCTTC,CASSEVSGVYGYTF
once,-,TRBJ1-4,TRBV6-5,TGTGCCAGCAGCGCCGCAGGGGCTAATGAAAAACTGTTTTTT,CASSAAGANEKLFF
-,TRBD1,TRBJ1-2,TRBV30,TGTGCCTGGAGTGTAACAGGGGGCTTGGGCTATGGCTACACCTTC,CAWSVTGGLGYGYTF
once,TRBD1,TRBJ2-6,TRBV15,TGTGCCACCAGCAGCGCGTCAGGGACAGACTTTGACTCTGGGGCCAACGTCCTGACTTTC,CATSSASGTDFDSGANVLTF
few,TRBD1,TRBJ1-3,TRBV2,TGTGCCAGCAGGTGGGACAGGGCTGGAAACACCATATATTTT,CASRWDRAGNTIYF
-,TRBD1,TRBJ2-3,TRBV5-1,TGCGCCAGCAGCGCTACAGGGGGTCCCCCAGATACGCAGTATTTT,CASSATGGPPDTQYF
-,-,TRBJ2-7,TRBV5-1,TGCGCCAGCAGCTTCGGGGGATACGAGCAGTACTTC,CASSFGGYEQYF
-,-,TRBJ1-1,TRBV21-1,TGTGCCAGCAGAGAGAGCGGAGAGCCGAACCCCTTCTTCGAAGCTTTCTTT,CASRESGEPNPFFEAFF
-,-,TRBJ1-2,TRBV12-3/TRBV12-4,TGTGCCAGCAGTTTTAATCTGCCCGGGGGCTACACCTTC,CASSFNLPGGYTF
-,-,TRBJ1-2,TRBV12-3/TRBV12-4,TGTGCCAGCAGGACTGGGGCAGGCTATGGCTACACCTTC,CASRTGAGYGYTF
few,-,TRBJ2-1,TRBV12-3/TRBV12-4,TGTGCCAGCAGTTTCCTTGACAATGAGCAGTTCTTC,CASSFLDNEQFF
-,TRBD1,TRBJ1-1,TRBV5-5,TGTGCCAGCAGCTCATGGACAGGGGGGATAACTGAAGCTTTCTTT,CASSSWTGGITEAFF
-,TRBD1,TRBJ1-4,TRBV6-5,TGTGCCAGCAGACCTACAGGGGGGAATGAAAAACTGTTTTTT,CASRPTGGNEKLFF
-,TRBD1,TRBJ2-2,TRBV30,TGTGCCTGGATCCGCCGGGACAGGGATCCCGGGGAGCTGTTTTTT,CAWIRRDRDPGELFF
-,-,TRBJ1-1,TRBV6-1,TGTGCCAGCAGTGAAGGCTGGGGGAGGGACACTGAAGCTTTCTTT,CASSEGWGRDTEAFF
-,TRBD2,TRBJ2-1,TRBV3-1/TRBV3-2,TGTGCCAGCAGCCATCTTCTAGCGGGGGGGGACAATGAGCAGTTCTTC,CASSHLLAGGDNEQFF
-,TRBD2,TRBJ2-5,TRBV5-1,TGCGCCAGCAGCTTCTCAGCGGGGGCCGTGGAGGGAACCCAGTACTTC,CASSFSAGAVEGTQYF
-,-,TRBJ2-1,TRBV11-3,TGTGCCAGCAGCTTAGATGGGGGCGGGCAGTTCTTC,CASSLDGGGQFF
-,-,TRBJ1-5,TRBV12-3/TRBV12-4,TGTGCCAGCAGTTTATTCAGGGATCAGCCCCAGCATTTT,CASSLFRDQPQHF
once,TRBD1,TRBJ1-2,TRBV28,TGTGCCAGCAGTTCCGGACAGGGGGCGGACCAGGGGTATGGCTACACCTTC,CASSSGQGADQGYGYTF
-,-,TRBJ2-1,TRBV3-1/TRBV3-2,TGTGCCAGCAGCCAGGGCGGCCAGGGCTACAATGAGCAGTTCTTC,CASSQGGQGYNEQFF
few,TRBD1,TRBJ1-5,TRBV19,TGTGCCAGTAGTCTCCGGGACAGGGGGAGTCAGCCCCAGCATTTT,CASSLRDRGSQPQHF